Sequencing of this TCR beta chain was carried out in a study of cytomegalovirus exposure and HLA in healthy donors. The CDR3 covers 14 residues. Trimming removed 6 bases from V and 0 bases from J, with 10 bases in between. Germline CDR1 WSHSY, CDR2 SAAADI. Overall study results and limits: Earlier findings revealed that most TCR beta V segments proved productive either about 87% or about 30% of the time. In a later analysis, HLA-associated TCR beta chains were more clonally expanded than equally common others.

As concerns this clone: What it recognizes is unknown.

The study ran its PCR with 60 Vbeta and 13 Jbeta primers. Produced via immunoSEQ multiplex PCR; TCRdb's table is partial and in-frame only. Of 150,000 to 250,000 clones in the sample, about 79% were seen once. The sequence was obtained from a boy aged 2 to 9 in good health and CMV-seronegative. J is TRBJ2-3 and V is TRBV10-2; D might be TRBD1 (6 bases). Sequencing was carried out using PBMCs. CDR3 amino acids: CASSWTESTDTQYF. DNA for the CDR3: TGCGCCAGCAGCTGGACAGAGAGCACAGATACGCAGTATTTT.